This T cell receptor beta chain was identified during a study of shared clonotypes between healthy human individuals. Sequencing used immunoSEQ multiplex PCR; TCRdb keeps in-frame clones, though not all of them. The table includes some 2,100,000 clones, roughly 95% detected once. Study findings and constraints: Clonotype sharing among the donors was expected to vary with sequencing depth.

The CDR3 runs to 17 residues. With 1 base clipped from V and 0 bases from J, the junction kept 4 bases outside the gene matches. Per germline, CDR1 SGHRS and CDR2 YFSETQ. This clone was seen just once. Its antigen is currently unknown. Different DNA sequences within this sample yield the same CDR3. This clonotype was obtained from a young man in good health. Material for sequencing was naive CD4+ T cells sorted from blood. Subset reported: CD45RA+ positively selected. The chain joins TRBV5-1 to TRBJ2-3; the match to TRBD2 covers 11 bases. Written as DNA, the CDR3 is TGCGCCAGCAGCTTGAGCCTAGCGGGAGGTAGCACAGATACGCAGTATTTT. Translating it yields CASSLSLAGGSTDTQYF.